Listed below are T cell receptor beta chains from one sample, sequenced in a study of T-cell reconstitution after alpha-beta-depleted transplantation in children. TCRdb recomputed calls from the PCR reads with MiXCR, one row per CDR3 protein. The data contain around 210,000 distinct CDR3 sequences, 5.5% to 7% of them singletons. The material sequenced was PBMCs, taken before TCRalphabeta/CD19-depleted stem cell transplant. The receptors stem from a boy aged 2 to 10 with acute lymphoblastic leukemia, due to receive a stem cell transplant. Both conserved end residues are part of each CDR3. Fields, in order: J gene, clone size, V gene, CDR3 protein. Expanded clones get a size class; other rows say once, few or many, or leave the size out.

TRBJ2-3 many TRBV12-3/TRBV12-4 CASTYLDTQYF
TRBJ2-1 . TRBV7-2 CASSLGARTEQFF
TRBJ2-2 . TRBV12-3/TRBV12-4 CASSLGRGHDTGELFF
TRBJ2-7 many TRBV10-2 CASSEIYEQYF
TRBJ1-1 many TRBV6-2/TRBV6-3 CASSYSGRDRTEAFF
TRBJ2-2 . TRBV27 CASSRTSDTGELFF
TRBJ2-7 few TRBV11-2 CASSLAHLSSYEQYF
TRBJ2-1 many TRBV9 CASSVGRSLDEQFF
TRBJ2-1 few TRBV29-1 CSSWGGPGLAVTSSYNEQFF
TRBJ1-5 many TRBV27 CASSQHNGQPQHF
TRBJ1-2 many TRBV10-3 CAISETGAGYTF
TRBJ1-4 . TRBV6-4 CASSPDRDNEKLFF
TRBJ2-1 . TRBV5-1 CASNPGDRDSGEQFF
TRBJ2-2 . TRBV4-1 CASGAPTGNTGELFF
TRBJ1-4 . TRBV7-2 CASSLGQGDEKLFF
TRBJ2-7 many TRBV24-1 CATSPGRSSYEQYF
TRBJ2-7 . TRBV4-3 CASSRGGAMSEQYF
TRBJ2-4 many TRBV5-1 CASSSSPQQGENIQYF
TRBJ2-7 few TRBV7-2 CASSLSALAIAYEQYF
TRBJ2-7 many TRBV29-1 CSVAGGASYEQYF
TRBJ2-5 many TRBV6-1 CASSGTSLGETQYF
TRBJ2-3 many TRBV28 CASSSSGGRADTQYF
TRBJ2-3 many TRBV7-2 CASSSRGGVLTDTQYF
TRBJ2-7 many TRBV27 CASSFLSNVYEQYF
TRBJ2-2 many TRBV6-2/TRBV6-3 CASTQAGELFF
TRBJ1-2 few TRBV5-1 CASSLFRPEGGYTF
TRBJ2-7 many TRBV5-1 CASSSGPGQGDEQYF
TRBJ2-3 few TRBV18 CASSPWEGDTQYF
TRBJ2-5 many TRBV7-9 CASSLRTGGKETQYF
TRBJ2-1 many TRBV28 CASSSKTPNNEQFF
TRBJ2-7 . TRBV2 CASSPQGIYEQYF
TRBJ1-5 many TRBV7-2 CASSLDRAYSNQPQHF
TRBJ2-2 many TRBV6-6 CASKRGAGELFF
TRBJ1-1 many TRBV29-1 CSVEAQEGTTEAFF
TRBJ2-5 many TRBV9 CASSVISGRGETQYF
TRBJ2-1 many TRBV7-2 CASSQPSVEQFF
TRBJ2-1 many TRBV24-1 CATSDPQSGLADTYNEQFF
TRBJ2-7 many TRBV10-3 CAIRDFPAGAYEQYF
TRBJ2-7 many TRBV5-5 CASSLSAGGSYEQYF
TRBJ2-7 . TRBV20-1 CSASTSGPSYEQYF
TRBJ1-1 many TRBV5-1 CASSLAGQGANTEAFF
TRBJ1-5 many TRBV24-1 CATSDTGQGNQPQHF
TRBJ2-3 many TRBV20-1 CSAVEPLKSTDTQYF
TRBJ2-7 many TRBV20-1 CSARVSNHEQYF
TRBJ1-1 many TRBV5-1 CASSLTKDTEAFF
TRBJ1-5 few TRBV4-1 CASSQVLGEIGNQPQHF
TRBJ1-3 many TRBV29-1 CSVGVRDRPGNTIYF
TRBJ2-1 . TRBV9 CASSNTVGQFF
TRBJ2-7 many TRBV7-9 CASSLGRGTYEQYF
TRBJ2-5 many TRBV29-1 CSVARVGGSETQYF
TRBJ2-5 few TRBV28 CASSFGGGNQETQYF
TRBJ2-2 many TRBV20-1 CSARDPYLGGADTGELFF
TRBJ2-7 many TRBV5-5 CASSSAGGLPVGYEQYF